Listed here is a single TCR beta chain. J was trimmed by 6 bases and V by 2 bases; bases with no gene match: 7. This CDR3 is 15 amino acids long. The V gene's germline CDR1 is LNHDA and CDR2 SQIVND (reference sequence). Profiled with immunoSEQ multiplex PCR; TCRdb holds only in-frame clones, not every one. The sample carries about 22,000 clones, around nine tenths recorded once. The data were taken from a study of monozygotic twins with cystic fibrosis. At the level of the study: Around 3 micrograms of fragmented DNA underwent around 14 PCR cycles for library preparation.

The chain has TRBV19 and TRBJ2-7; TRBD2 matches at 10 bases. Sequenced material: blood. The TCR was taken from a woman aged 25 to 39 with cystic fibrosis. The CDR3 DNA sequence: TGTGCCAGTAGTATAAGAACTAGCGGGGTCGGCGAGCAGTACTTC. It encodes CASSIRTSGVGEQYF.